Following are 13 T cell receptor beta chains from one sample sequenced in a study of chemoradiotherapy in HPV16-positive cancers. Sequencing used immunoSEQ multiplex PCR; TCRdb keeps in-frame clones, though not all of them. This table holds about 11,000 clones, 75% found once. Sample collection occurred from a patient who underwent chemoradiotherapy. The receptor source for this set is a human donor with HPV-associated anogenital cancer.

The chain couples TRBV21-1 to TRBJ1-1. TRBV21-1 is a pseudogene segment. The CDR3 spans 17 residues. The CDR3 coding sequence is TGTGCCAGCAGCAAAGCGGGGCCCGGGAGGGCCCACACTGAAGCTTTCTTT. It codes for CASSKAGPGRAHTEAFF.

The DNA for the CDR3 is TGTGCCAGCTCACCAGGGATGGGAGAGACCCAGTACTTC. Translating it yields CASSPGMGETQYF. The chain employs TRBV18 and TRBJ2-5; D is ambiguous. CDR1 and CDR2 from the germline V gene are KGHSH and LQKENI. The CDR3 runs to 13 residues. V lost 2 bases and J 4 bases, leaving 8 bases between the germline ends.

The genes are TRBV7-6 and TRBJ1-2, with D perhaps TRBD1 (6 bases). From germline, CDR1 is SGHVS and CDR2 FNYEAQ. Trimming left V 5 bases short and J 4 bases short, with 14 bases between. This CDR3 is built from 14 residues. In DNA, the CDR3 is TGTGCCAGCAGCCCCACCGACAGGAGCTATGGCTACACCTTC. Its protein product is CASSPTDRSYGYTF.

The gene calls are TRBV28 and TRBJ1-1, with D hard to call. CDR1 MDHEN and CDR2 SYDVKM come from the germline V gene. The V end lost 2 bases, the J end lost 6 bases, and 4 bases lay between the germline ends. The CDR3 runs 11 residues. The CDR3 sequence: CASSLRSEAFF. CDR3 in DNA: TGTGCCAGCAGTTTAAGGTCTGAAGCTTTCTTT.

The chain recombines TRBV7-9 with TRBJ2-7; 9 nucleotides line up with TRBD2. Germline V gene lookup returns CDR1 SEHNR and CDR2 FQNEAQ (reference sequence). V was clipped by 5 bases and J by 6 bases; unmatched bases: 14. The CDR3 sequence is 16 residues long. The CDR3 spells CASSRSGRGGGGEQYF. In DNA form, the CDR3 reads TGTGCCAGCAGCCGTAGCGGGAGAGGCGGGGGGGGCGAGCAGTACTTC.

J is TRBJ2-1 and V is TRBV29-1; TRBD1 agrees at 7 bases. V lost 4 bases, J lost 6 bases, and 6 bases stayed unmatched. The CDR3 totals 13 residues. CDR1 and CDR2 from the germline V gene are SQVTM and ANQGSEA. This CDR3 reads CSVGQGIANEQFF. CDR3 bases: TGCAGCGTTGGACAGGGTATTGCCAATGAGCAGTTCTTC.

This sequence joins TRBV10-3 and TRBJ2-7, with TRBD1 matching 11 bases. The junction had 6 bases not matched to a gene; V was cut back by 4 bases and J by 1 base. Germline loops: CDR1 ENHRY, CDR2 SYGVKD. This CDR3 contains 16 residues. DNA for the CDR3: TGTGCCATCAGTGGCAACCGGGACAGGGGGTCCTACGAGCAGTACTTC. Residues: CAISGNRDRGSYEQYF.

The chain employs TRBV6-5 and TRBJ2-7, with a weak D call TRBD2 (6 bases). The CDR3 spans 15 residues. The germline V and J ends were trimmed by 6 bases and 2 bases, with 17 bases remaining between them. The V gene's germline CDR1 is MNHEY and CDR2 SVGAGI. CDR3: CASSPPGLGPYEQYF. CDR3 sequence (DNA): TGTGCCAGCAGCCCACCGGGACTGGGCCCCTACGAGCAGTACTTC.

This clone was recorded once. V gene TRBV7-9 combines with J gene TRBJ2-2; D ambiguous. Germline CDR1 reads SEHNR; CDR2 reads FQNEAQ (reference sequence). This CDR3 is 12 amino acids long. Trimming took 5 bases from V and 6 from J, leaving 7 bases between them. The CDR3 region is CASSVKSGELFF. The CDR3 region has the DNA TGTGCCAGCAGCGTCAAATCCGGGGAGCTGTTTTTT. Looking up the rest from reference TRBV7-9 and TRBJ2-2 gives the full variable domain: DTGVSQNPRHKITKRGQNVTFRCDPISEHNRLYWYRQTLGQGPEFLTYFQNEAQLEKSRLLSDRFSAERPKGSFSTLEIQRTEQGDSAMYLCASSVKSGELFFGEGSRLTVL.

V gene TRBV7-8 combines with J gene TRBJ2-7; TRBD1 aligns across 12 bases. The CDR3 consists of 16 residues. J was trimmed by 3 bases and V by 4 bases; bases with no gene match: 7. Germline CDR1 SGHVS, CDR2 FQNEAQ. In DNA form, the CDR3 reads TGTGCCAGCAGCTCCACAGGGACAGGGGGCAGCTACGAGCAGTACTTC. Translating it yields CASSSTGTGGSYEQYF.

The chain uses TRBV10-3 and TRBJ1-1; TRBD1 is a possible D gene (6 bases). The CDR3 consists of 16 residues. V was clipped by 3 bases and J by 0 bases, with 14 bases between them. Germline V lookup: CDR1 ENHRY, CDR2 SYGVKD. Here the CDR3 reads CAISEGGGPMNTEAFF. The CDR3 bases are TGTGCCATCAGTGAAGGAGGGGGGCCGATGAACACTGAAGCTTTCTTT.

The chain employs TRBV7-2 and TRBJ1-1; 8 bases line up with TRBD1. The trim removed 5 bases at V and 6 bases at J, leaving 5 bases unmatched. From germline, CDR1 is SGHTA and CDR2 FQGNSA. This CDR3 has 13 residues. The CDR3 loop reads CASSVDRGSEAFF. DNA for the CDR3: TGTGCCAGCAGCGTTGACAGGGGATCTGAAGCTTTCTTT.

This chain uses TRBV14 with TRBJ2-3; no clear D gene. The V gene's germline CDR1 is SGHDN and CDR2 FVKESK. The CDR3 runs 12 residues. Trimming left V 1 base short and J 4 bases short, with 3 bases between. The CDR3, as DNA: TGTGCCAGCAGCCAAGCCCCAGATACGCAGTATTTT. This encodes CASSQAPDTQYF.